The present T cell receptor beta chain was sequenced within a study of CD8+CD57+ T cells in acquired aplastic anemia. The wider study: Sorting CD4+ and CD8+ cells gave DNA averaging about 3.1 ug. Study results and limitations: Patients and healthy controls showed no significant CD8+ Simpson's diversity difference.

It was genomic DNA that served as the template for profiling TCR beta VDJ and CDR3. TCRdb analysed the reads with MiXCR anew, one entry per CDR3 protein. The data hold about 200,000 distinct CDR3 sequences, with approximately 60% observed a single time. With regard to this clonotype: The antigen is unknown.

By flow cytometry, patients selected for sequencing had shown an expansion of CD8+CD57+ cells. CDR3 length: 15 residues. Germline V gives CDR1 SNHLY, CDR2 FYNNEI. V was shortened by 6 bases and J by 14 bases, with 27 bases between the two germline ends. The receptor's source is a human donor with aplastic anemia. The rearrangement joins TRBV2 to TRBJ2-3, with D perhaps matching TRBD1 (8 bases). The sequenced material came from sorted CD4+, CD8+, or CD8+CD57+ T cells (not recorded which) from PBMCs. CDR3 residues: CASRENQGAGVKVYF. In DNA, the CDR3 is TGTGCCAGCAGAGAGAATCAGGGGGCGGGGGTAAAGGTGTATTTT.